The following is a TCR beta chain sequence with its context. It has no known antigen specificity. Per-base quality was not reported, and no clone a single base away is much larger than it. The data originate from a study of blood T cell repertoires in COVID-19 (dated by TCRdb to 2020 to 2021). About the full investigation: Samples covering the acute and convalescent phases of COVID-19 were provided by collaborators in the United States, Italy and Spain. Sample metadata almost always included a de-identified subject ID, COVID-19 status, age in years and sex. Where available, HLA class I and class II types were obtained from metadata supplied by the sample provider rather than from assay-based typing. The repertoires were released in a freely available public database intended as a resource for research on the immune response to SARS-CoV-2. The prospective study material was composed of cDNA or gDNA derived from T cells, B-cell-depleted T cells, or PBMCs. Samples were obtained from the ongoing ImmuneRACE study (first 160 participants) and from over a thousand subjects provided by 6 global collaborators. Deeply sampled blood TCRbeta repertoires from subjects exposed to, actively infected with, or recovered from COVID-19 were included in the dataset. What the research found in general, with its limitations: How much clinical and demographic metadata was included differed by source and by participant, and the metadata was provided uncurated.

Counted from cysteine to phenylalanine, this CDR3 has 14 amino acids. Only the CDR3 region is kept as DNA, spanning 42 bases read in frame from base 1. Sequences SGHNT (CDR1) and YENEEA (CDR2) are obtained from the germline V gene. Compared with germline, V lacks 4 bases and J lacks 5 bases; bases without a gene match: 2. A second Seattle source provided samples from volunteer blood donors who had recovered from COVID-19. The collaborating institutions used their own protocols to collect whole blood in K2EDTA tubes. Collaborator samples were shipped for TCRbeta analysis as frozen whole blood, isolated PBMCs, or DNA extracted from either sample type. The immunoSEQ Assay, a bias-controlled multiplex PCR, was used to amplify TCRbeta CDR3 regions from genomic DNA. On the study's bioinformatics: The number of nucleated cells in each sample was estimated by amplification of reference gene primers within the assay. To quantify the absolute abundance of each unique TCRbeta CDR3 rearrangement, sequence reads were collapsed and filtered. Productive Simpson clonality was computed per sample as the square root of Simpson's diversity index over productive rearrangements. The clones in this table, taken by TCRdb from immuneACCESS, are in-frame only. Not every clone is retained; where verified, under half of the shortfall comes from an unresolved V gene, and the cause of the rest is unknown. V, J and clone size reflect that table, while D and trimming were determined from the DNA. The sample table records a few hundred thousand clones; 88% of these occur just once. The top ten clonotypes cover 6.9% of the sample.

The chain is assembled from TRBV11-3 and TRBJ2-2; 9 central nucleotides agree with TRBD1. This TCR was recovered from a woman aged 25-40 years who had recovered from COVID-19. The material sequenced was peripheral blood. CDR3 region: CASSSTGGTGELFF. At the DNA level, the sequence is TGTGCCAGCAGCTCGACAGGGGGTACCGGGGAGCTGTTTTTT.